This T cell receptor (beta chain) derives from a study of radiotherapy plus CTLA-4 blockade in lung cancer. General study findings and limits: In blood, TCR clones derived from the tumor expanded after radiotherapy plus ipilimumab.

Here immunoSEQ multiplex PCR was the method, and the copy in TCRdb shows in-frame clones only, minus some. The table lists about 98,000 clones, 82% of them singletons. Turning to this clone: The antigen is not known.

The trim removed 4 bases at V and 8 bases at J, leaving 5 bases unmatched. The CDR3 spans 13 residues. The V gene's germline CDR1 is MNHEY and CDR2 SVGAGI. This TCR was recovered from a human donor with non-small cell lung cancer who had a partial response to radiotherapy plus ipilimumab. The sample here was peripheral blood, taken from a patient treated with radiotherapy plus ipilimumab. The rearrangement uses TRBV6-5 and TRBJ2-1; the match to TRBD2 covers 7 bases. The CDR3 nucleotides are TGTGCCAGCAGTTCGGGAGGAAGGGATGAGCAGTTCTTC. It encodes CASSSGGRDEQFF.